This T cell receptor (beta chain) is drawn from a study of shared clonotypes between healthy human individuals. Execution of the assay was at deep level. It was about 210 ng DNA, 33,000 or so T cell genomes, that sorted-subset replicate PCRs used. Libraries were prepared by immunoSEQ multiplex PCR; TCRdb keeps only in-frame clonotypes and omits some of them. The sample yields hundreds of thousands of clones, 95% to 98% seen once. This clone appeared once. Antigen specificity is unknown. Findings and caveats of the study: Sample collection involved blood only; tissue repertoires are likely different. Several donors showed sharing of approximately 5% of naive CD4 clonotypes.

This CDR3 has 15 amino acids. The J segment lost 4 bases and the V segment lost 3 bases, leaving 8 bases of the junction unmatched. Germline CDR1 is KGHSH and CDR2 is LQKENI. Sequenced sample: naive CD4+ T cells sorted from blood. The subset: CD45RA+ positively selected. The sequence was obtained from a woman aged 25 to 39 in good health. V usage is TRBV18 and J usage is TRBJ2-5, with TRBD2 matching 7 bases. The CDR3 DNA sequence: TGTGCCAGCTCACCGCCTGGGGGGGTTCGAGAGACCCAGTACTTC. Translation: CASSPPGGVRETQYF.